Sequencing of this T cell receptor (beta chain) was carried out in a study of OX40 agonist ivuxolimab in advanced cancers. Overall study: An anti-OX40 (CD134) antibody with agonistic activity, ivuxolimab, was administered to patients. Whole-study results and caveats: The 0.1-3.0 mg/kg partial responders had among the lowest clonal expansion.

Autoimmune disease history or systemic immunosuppression disqualified patients. Points on this clone: Its antigen is unknown.

Clones were sequenced by immunoSEQ multiplex PCR, and TCRdb holds only the in-frame ones, with some missing. The sample carries some 100,000 clones, 85% to 90% recorded once. Deletions cut 0 bases from V and 1 base from J, with 6 bases between. Per germline, CDR1 ENHRY and CDR2 SYGVKD. There are 14 residues in the CDR3. The chain carries TRBV10-3 and TRBJ1-1, with a weak D call TRBD1 (5 bases). This receptor was identified in an adult with an advanced solid tumor such as melanoma, head and neck, liver or kidney cancer. The source was CD4+ or CD8+ T cells sorted from blood, collected in a trial of the OX40 agonist ivuxolimab. The CDR3 is CAISESRGNTEAFF. The CDR3 DNA reads as TGTGCCATCAGTGAGTCGAGGGGGAACACTGAAGCTTTCTTT.